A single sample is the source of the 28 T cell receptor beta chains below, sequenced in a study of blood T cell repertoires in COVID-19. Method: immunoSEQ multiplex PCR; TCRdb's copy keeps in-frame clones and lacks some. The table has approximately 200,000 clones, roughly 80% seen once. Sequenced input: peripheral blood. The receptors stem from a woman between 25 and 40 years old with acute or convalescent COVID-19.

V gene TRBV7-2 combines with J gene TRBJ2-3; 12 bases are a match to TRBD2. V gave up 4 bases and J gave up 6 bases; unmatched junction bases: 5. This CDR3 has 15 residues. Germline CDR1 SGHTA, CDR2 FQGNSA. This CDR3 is CASSSLAGGYDTQYF. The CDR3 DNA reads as TGTGCCAGCAGCTCACTAGCGGGGGGTTACGATACGCAGTATTTT.

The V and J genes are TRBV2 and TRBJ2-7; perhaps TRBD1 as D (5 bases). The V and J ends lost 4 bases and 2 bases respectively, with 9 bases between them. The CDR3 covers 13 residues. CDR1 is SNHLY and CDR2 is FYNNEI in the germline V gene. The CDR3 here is CASSVVRAYEQYF. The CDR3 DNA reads TGTGCCAGCAGTGTGGTCAGGGCCTACGAGCAGTACTTC.

The CDR3 sequence: CASSIDFGKNYGYTF. CDR3 coding DNA: TGTGCCAGTAGTATAGATTTCGGGAAAAACTATGGCTACACCTTC. The J gene is TRBJ1-2, the V gene TRBV19; D gene ambiguous. V was trimmed by 0 bases and J by 2 bases, leaving 10 bases between them. CDR1 LNHDA and CDR2 SQIVND come from the germline V gene (reference sequence). The CDR3 consists of 15 residues.

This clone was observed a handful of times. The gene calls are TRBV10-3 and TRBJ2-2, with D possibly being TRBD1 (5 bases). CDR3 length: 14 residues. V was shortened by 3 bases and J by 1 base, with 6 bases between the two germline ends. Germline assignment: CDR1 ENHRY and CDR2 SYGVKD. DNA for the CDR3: TGTGCCATCAGTGAACAGGTGAACACCGGGGAGCTGTTTTTT. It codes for CAISEQVNTGELFF.

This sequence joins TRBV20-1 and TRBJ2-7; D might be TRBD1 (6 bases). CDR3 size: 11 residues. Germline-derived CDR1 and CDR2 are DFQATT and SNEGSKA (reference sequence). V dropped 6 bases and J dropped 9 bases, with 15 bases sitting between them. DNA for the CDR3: TGCAGTGCCACAACAGGGATTGGGCAGTACTTC. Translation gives CSATTGIGQYF.

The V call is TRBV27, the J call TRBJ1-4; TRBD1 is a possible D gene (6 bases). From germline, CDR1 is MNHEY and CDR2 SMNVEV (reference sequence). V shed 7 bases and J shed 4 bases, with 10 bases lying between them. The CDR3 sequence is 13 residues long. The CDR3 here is CASKTGFNEKLFF. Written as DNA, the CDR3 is TGTGCCAGCAAGACAGGATTTAATGAAAAACTGTTTTTT.

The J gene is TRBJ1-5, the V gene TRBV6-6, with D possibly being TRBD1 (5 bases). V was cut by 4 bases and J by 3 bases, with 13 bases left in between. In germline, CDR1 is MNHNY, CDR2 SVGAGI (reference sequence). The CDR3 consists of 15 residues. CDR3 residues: CASSSKDRLNQPQHF. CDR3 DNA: TGTGCCAGCAGTTCCAAAGACAGACTCAATCAGCCCCAGCATTTT.

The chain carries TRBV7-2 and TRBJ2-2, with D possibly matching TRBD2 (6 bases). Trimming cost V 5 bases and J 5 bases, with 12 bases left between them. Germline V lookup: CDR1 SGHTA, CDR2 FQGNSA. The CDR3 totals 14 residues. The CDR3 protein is CASSVSGSTGELFF. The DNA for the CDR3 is TGTGCCAGCAGCGTTAGCGGCTCTACCGGGGAGCTGTTTTTT.

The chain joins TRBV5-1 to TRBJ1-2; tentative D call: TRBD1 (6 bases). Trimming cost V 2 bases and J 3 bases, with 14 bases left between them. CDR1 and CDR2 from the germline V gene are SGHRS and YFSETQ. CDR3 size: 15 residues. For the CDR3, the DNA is TGCGCCAGCAGCTTTGAATGGGGGCGGGACTATGGCTACACCTTC. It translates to CASSFEWGRDYGYTF. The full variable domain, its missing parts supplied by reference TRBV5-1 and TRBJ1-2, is KAGVTQTPRYLIKTRGQQVTLSCSPISGHRSVSWYQQTPGQGLQFLFEYFSETQRNKGNFPGRFSGRQFSNSRSEMNVSTLELGDSALYLCASSFEWGRDYGYTFGSGTRLTVV.

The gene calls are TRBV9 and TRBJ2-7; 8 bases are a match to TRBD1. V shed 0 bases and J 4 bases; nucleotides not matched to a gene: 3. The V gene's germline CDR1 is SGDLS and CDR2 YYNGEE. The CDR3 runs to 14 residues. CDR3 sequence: CASSVDTGGYEQYF. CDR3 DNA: TGTGCCAGCAGCGTAGACACAGGGGGTTACGAGCAGTACTTC.

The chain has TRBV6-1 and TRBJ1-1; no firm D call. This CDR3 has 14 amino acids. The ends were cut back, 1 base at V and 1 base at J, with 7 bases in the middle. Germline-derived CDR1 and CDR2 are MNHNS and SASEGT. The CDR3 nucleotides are TGTGCCAGCAGTGAAGTTGGGCGGAACACTGAAGCTTTCTTT. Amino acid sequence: CASSEVGRNTEAFF.

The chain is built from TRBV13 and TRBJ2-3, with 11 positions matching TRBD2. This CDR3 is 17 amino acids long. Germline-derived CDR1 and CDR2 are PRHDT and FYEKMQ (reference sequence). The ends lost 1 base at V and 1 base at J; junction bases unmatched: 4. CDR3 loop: CASSLEGTSGRTDTQYF. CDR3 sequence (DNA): TGTGCCAGCAGCTTAGAGGGGACTAGCGGACGCACAGATACGCAGTATTTT.

Here the CDR3 reads CASGDRGNTEAFF. CDR3 nucleotides: TGTGCCAGCGGAGACAGGGGGAACACTGAAGCTTTCTTT. V usage is TRBV27 and J usage is TRBJ1-1, with 8 bases aligning to TRBD1. The germline V gene encodes CDR1 MNHEY and CDR2 SMNVEV (reference sequence). CDR3 size: 13 residues. The V segment lost 8 bases and the J segment 1 base; nucleotides outside the gene matches: 3.

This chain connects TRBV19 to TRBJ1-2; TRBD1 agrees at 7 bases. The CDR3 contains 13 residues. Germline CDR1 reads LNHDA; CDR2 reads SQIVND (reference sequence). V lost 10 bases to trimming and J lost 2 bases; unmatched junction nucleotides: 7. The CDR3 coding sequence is TGTGCCACCACGGGACAGAAAAACTATGGCTACACCTTC. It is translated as CATTGQKNYGYTF.

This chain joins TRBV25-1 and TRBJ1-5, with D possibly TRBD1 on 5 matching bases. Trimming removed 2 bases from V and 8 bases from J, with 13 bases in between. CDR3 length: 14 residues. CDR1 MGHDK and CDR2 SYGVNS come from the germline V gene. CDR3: CASSEGREVEPQHF. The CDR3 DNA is TGTGCCAGCAGTGAAGGCAGGGAGGTTGAGCCCCAGCATTTT. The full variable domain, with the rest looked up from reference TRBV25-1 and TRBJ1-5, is EADIYQTPRYLVIGTGKKITLECSQTMGHDKMYWYQQDPGMELHLIHYSYGVNSTEKGDLSSESTVSRIRTEHFPLTLESARPSHTSQYLCASSEGREVEPQHFGDGTRLSIL.

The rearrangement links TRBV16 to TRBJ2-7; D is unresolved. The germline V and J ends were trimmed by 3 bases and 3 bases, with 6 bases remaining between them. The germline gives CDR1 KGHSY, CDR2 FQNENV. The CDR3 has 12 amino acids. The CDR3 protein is CASSQFLYEQYF. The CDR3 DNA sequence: TGTGCCAGCAGCCAGTTTCTCTACGAGCAGTACTTC.

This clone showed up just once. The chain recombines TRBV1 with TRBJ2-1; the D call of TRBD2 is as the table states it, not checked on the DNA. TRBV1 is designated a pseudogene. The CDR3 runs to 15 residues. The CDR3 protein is CTSSHRGGAYNEQFF. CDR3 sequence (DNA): TGCACCAGCAGCCACCGCGGGGGGGCCTACAATGAGCAGTTCTTC.

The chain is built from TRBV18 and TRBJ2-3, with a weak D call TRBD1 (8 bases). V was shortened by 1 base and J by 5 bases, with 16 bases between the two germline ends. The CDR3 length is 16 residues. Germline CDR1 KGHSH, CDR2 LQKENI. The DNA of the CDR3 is TGTGCCAGCTCACCACTCAACAGGGGGGGAAAAGATACGCAGTATTTT. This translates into CASSPLNRGGKDTQYF.

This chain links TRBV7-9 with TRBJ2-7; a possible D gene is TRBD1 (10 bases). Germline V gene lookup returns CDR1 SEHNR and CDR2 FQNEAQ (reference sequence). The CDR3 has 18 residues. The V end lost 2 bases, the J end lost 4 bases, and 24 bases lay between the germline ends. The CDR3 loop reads CASSLSGTGVAGVYEQYF. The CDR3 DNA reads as TGTGCCAGCAGCTTAAGCGGGACAGGGGTAGCGGGAGTGTACGAGCAGTACTTC.

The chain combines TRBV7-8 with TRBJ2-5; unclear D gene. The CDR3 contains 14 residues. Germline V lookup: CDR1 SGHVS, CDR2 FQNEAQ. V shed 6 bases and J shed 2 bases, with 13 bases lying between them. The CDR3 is CASRPTPFQETQYF. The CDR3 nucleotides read TGTGCCAGCAGGCCCACACCATTTCAAGAGACCCAGTACTTC. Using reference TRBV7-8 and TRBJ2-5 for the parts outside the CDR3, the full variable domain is GAGVSQSPRYKVAKRGQDVALRCDPISGHVSLFWYQQALGQGPEFLTYFQNEAQLDKSGLPSDRFFAERPEGSVSTLKIQRTQQEDSAVYLCASRPTPFQETQYFGPGTRLLVL.

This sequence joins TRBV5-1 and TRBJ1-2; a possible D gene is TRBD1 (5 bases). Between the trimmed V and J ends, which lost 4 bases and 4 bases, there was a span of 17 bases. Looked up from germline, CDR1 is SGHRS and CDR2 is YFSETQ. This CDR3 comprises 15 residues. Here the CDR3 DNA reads TGCGCCAGCAGCCCCTCGGAGGGGCGGACCTATGGCTACACCTTC. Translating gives CASSPSEGRTYGYTF.

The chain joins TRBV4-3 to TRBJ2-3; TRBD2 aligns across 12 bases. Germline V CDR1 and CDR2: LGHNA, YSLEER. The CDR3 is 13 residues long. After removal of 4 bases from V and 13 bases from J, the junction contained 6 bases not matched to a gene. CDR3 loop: CASSRRLAGEKYF. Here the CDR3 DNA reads TGCGCCAGCAGCCGAAGACTAGCGGGAGAAAAGTATTTT.

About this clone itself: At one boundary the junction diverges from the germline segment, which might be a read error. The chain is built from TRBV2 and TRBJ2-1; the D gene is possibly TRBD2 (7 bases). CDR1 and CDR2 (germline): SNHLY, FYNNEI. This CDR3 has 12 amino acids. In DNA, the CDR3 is TGCGTGGGGGCGCGGGGGAACAATGAGCAGTTCTTC. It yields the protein CVGARGNNEQFF. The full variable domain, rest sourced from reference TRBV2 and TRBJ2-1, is EPEVTQTPSHQVTQMGQEVILRCVPISNHLYFYWYRQILGQKVEFLVSFYNNEISEKSEIFDDQFSVERPDGSNFTLKIRSTKLEDSAMYFCVGARGNNEQFFGPGTRLTVL.

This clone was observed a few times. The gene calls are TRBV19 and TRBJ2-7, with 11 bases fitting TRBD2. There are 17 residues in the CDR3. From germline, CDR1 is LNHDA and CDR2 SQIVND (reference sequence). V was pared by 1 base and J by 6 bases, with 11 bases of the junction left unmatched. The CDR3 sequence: CASSIVTSGSNVAEQYF. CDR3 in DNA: TGTGCCAGTAGTATAGTTACTAGCGGGAGTAATGTTGCCGAGCAGTACTTC.

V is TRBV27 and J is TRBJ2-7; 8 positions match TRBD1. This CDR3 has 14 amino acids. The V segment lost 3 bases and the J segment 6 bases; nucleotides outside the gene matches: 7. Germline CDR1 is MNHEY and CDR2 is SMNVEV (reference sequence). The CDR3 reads CASSFSRQGFEQYF. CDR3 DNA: TGTGCCAGCAGTTTTTCGCGACAGGGGTTCGAGCAGTACTTC.

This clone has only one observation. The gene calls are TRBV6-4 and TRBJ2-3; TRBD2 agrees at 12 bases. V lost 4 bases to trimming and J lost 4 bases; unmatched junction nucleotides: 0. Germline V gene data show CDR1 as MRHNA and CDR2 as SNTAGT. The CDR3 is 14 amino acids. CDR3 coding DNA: TGTGCCAGCAGTGGACTAGCGGGAGCAGATACGCAGTATTTT. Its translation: CASSGLAGADTQYF.

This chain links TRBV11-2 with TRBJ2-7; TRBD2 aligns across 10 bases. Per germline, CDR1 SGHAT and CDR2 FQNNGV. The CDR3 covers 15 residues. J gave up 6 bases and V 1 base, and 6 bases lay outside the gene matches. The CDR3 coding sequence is TGTGCCAGCAGCTTAGTTCTAGCGGGAGTACGCGAGCAGTACTTC. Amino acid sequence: CASSLVLAGVREQYF.

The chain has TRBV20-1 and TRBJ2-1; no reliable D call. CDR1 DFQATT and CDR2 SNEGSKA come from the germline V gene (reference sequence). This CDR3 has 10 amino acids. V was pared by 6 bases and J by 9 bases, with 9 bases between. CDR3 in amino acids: CSAELGEQFF. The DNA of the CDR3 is TGCAGTGCGGAGTTGGGTGAGCAGTTCTTC.